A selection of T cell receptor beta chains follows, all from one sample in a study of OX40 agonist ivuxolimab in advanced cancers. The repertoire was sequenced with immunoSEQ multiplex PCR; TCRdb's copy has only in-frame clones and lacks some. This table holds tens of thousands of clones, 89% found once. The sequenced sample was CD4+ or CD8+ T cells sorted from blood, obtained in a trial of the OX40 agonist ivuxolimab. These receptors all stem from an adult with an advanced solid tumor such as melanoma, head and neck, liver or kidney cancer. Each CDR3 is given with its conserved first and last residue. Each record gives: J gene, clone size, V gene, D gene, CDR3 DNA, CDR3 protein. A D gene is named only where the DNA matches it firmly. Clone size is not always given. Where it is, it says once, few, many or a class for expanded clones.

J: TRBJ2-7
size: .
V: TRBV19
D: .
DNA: TGTGCCAGTAGTATTAGTCGCCTAGCGAGGCCCGCCGGGTCCTACGAGCAGTACTTC
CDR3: CASSISRLARPAGSYEQYF

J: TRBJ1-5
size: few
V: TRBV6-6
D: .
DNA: TGTGCCAGCACAACAGGCAATCAGCCCCAGCATTTT
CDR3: CASTTGNQPQHF

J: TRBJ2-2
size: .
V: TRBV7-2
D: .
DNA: TGTGCCAGCAGCCCGGGACCACCTCTGGGGGAGCTGTTTTTT
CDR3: CASSPGPPLGELFF

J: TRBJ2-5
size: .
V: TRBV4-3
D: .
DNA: TGCGCCAGCAGCCAAGTCGTAAGGGAGACCCAGTACTTC
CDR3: CASSQVVRETQYF

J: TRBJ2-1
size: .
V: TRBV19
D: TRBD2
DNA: TGTGCCAGTAGTCCCCCCGGACTAGCCCCCTACAATGAGCAGTTCTTC
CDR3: CASSPPGLAPYNEQFF

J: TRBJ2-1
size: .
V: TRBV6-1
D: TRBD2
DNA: TGTGCCAGTAACCCTAGCGGAAACAATGAGCAGTTCTTC
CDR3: CASNPSGNNEQFF

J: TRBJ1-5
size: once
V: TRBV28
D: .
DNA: TGTGCCAGCACCTCCGGGGATCAGCCCCAGCATTTT
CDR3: CASTSGDQPQHF

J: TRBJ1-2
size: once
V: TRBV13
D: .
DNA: TGTGCCAGCAGCTTAAAGGGGGCTAACTATGGCTACACCTTC
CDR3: CASSLKGANYGYTF

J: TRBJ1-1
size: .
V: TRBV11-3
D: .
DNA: TGTGCCAGCAGCCCCCAAAACTCAGGGGAAGAAGCTTTCTTT
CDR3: CASSPQNSGEEAFF

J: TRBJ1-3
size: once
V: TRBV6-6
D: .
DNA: TGTGCCAGCAGTAGCCGGGACGTCGGAGGTGGAAACACCATATATTTT
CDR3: CASSSRDVGGGNTIYF

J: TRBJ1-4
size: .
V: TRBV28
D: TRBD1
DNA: TGTGCCAGCAGTTTAAGCCCCCCAGGGGGAAAACTGTTTTTT
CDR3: CASSLSPPGGKLFF

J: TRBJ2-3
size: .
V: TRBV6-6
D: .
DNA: TGTGCCAGCAGTCCGGGATTTTTCACAGATACGCAGTATTTT
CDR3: CASSPGFFTDTQYF

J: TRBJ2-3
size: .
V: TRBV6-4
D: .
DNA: TGTGCCAGCAGTGACTCTGGGGACGTCGGGAGAGGTGCAGATACGCAGTATTTT
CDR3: CASSDSGDVGRGADTQYF

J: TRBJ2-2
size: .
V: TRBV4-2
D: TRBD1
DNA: TGTGCCAGCAGCCAGCCGGGACAGGGTTACACCGGGGAGCTGTTTTTT
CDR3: CASSQPGQGYTGELFF

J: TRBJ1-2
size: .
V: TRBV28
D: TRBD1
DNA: TGTGCCAGCAGTCCGGACAGGGGAAGTGGCTACACCTTC
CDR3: CASSPDRGSGYTF

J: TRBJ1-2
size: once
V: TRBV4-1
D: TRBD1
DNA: TGCGCCAGCAGTTCTACTCGGGACAGCACCTATAGGGGCTACACCTTC
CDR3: CASSSTRDSTYRGYTF

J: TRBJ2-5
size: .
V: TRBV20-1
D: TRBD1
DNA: TGCAGTGTAAGGGGGCCGGAGACCCAGTACTTC
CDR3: CSVRGPETQYF

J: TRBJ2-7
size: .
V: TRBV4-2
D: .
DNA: TGTGCCAGCAGCCAAGAAGGGACACCCTACGAGCAGTACTTC
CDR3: CASSQEGTPYEQYF

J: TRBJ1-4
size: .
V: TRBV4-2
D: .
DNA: TGTGCCAGCAGCCAAGAGCCGGGACGGATTAATGAAAAACTGTTTTTT
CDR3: CASSQEPGRINEKLFF

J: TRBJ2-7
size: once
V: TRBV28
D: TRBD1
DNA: TGTGCCAGCAGTTCCCCCGGACAGGGGGCTGCGTACTTC
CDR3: CASSSPGQGAAYF

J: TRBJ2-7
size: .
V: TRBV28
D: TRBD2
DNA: TGTGCCAGCAGCGGGGGGGGACCCTACGAGCAGTACTTC
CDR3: CASSGGGPYEQYF

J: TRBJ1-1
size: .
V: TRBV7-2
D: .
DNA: TGTGCCAGCAGCTCACAAGGTGGGGACACTGAAGCTTTCTTT
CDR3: CASSSQGGDTEAFF

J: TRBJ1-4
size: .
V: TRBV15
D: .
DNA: TGTGCCACGAGAAGGGCTACTAATGAAAAACTGTTTTTT
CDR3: CATRRATNEKLFF

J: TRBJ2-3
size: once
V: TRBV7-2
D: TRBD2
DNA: TGTGCCAGCAGCTTATATCAGGCGGGGGGCACAGATACGCAGTATTTT
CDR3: CASSLYQAGGTDTQYF

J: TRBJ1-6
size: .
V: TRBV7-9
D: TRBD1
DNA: TGTGCCAGCACTCACGGATCCGGGACAGGGAATTCACCCCTCCACTTT
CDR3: CASTHGSGTGNSPLHF

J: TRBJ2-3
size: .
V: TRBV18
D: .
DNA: TGTGCCAGCTCACAGGGGGGTCGTGCAGATACGCAGTATTTT
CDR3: CASSQGGRADTQYF

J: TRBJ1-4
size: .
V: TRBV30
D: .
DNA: TGTGCCTCCCACAACCACGACGAAAAACTGTTTTTT
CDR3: CASHNHDEKLFF

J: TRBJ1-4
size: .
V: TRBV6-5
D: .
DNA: TGTGCCAGCAGGCCACCTGGGACCAATGAAAAACTGTTTTTT
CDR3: CASRPPGTNEKLFF

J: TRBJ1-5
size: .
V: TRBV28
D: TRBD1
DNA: TGTGCCAGCAGACACGGGACAGGGGGATATCAGCCCCAGCATTTT
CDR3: CASRHGTGGYQPQHF

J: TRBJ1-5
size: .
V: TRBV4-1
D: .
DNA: TGCGCCAGCAGCCAAGTAGGCGGGCGGCAGAGAAATCAGCCCCAGCATTTT
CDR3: CASSQVGGRQRNQPQHF

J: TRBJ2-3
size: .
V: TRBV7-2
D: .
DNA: TGTGCCAGCAGCTTATCCGTTCAGCGGGCTACGCAGTATTTT
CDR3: CASSLSVQRATQYF

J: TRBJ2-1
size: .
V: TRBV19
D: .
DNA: TGTGCCAGCCCTATCGGTAATGAGCAGTTCTTC
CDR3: CASPIGNEQFF

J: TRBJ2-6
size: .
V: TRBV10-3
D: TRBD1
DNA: TGTGCCATCAGTCCGGGACAGGGGGTTTCTGGGGCCAACGTCCTGACTTTC
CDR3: CAISPGQGVSGANVLTF

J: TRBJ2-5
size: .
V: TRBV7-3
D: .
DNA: TGTGCCAGCAGCCCTGGGAAGGGGAAGGAGACCCAGTACTTC
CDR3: CASSPGKGKETQYF

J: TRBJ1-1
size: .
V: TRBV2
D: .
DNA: TGTGCCAGCATGCTGCTTCCCCTTGGGACTGAAGCTTTCTTT
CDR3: CASMLLPLGTEAFF

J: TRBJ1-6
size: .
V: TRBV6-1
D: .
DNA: TGTGCCAGCAGTGAAGCAGAAATAAGTAATTCACCCCTCCACTTT
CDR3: CASSEAEISNSPLHF

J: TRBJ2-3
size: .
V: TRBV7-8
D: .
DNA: TGTGCCAGCAGCCCAAACCCTCAGGGACGGGCAGATACGCAGTATTTT
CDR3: CASSPNPQGRADTQYF

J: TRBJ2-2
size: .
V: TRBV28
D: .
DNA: TGTGCCAGCAGTTTGCTGATAAACACCGGGGAGCTGTTTTTT
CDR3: CASSLLINTGELFF

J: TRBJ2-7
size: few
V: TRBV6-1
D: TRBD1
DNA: TGTGCCAGCAGACGACAGGGGGAGGCCGAGCAGTACTTC
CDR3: CASRRQGEAEQYF

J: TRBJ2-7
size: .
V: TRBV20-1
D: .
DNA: TGCAGTGCAGAAACAGGTTACGAGCAGTACTTC
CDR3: CSAETGYEQYF

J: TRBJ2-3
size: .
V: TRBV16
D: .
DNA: TGTGCCAGCAGCCAATCGCGGGCTTCAGACACGCAGTATTTT
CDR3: CASSQSRASDTQYF

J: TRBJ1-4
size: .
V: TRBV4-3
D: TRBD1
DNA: TGCGCCAGCAGCCAAGGGGGAGGGGGCGATGAAAAACTGTTTTTT
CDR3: CASSQGGGGDEKLFF

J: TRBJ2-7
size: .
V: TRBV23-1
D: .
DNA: TGCGCCAGCTCCCGGGGGGCGAGCTCCTACGAGCAGTACTTC
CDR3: CASSRGASSYEQYF

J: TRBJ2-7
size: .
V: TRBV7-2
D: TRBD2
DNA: TGTGCCAGCAGTTCTAGCGGGCCCTCCTACGAGCAGTACTTC
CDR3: CASSSSGPSYEQYF

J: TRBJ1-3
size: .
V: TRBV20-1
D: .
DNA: TGCAGTTCGGGCCTCGGCAACACCATATATTTT
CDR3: CSSGLGNTIYF

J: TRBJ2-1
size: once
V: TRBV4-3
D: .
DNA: TGCGCCAGCAGTCGTCAATCCCCGGCGGTCAGGATATTATCCTACAATGAGCAGTTCTTC
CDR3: CASSRQSPAVRILSYNEQFF

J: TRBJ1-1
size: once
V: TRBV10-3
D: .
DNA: TGTGCCATCAGTGAGTCCTTGGGGAACACTGAAGCTTTCTTT
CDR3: CAISESLGNTEAFF

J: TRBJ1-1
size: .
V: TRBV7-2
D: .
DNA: TGTGCCAGCAGCTTAGAGGTCGCTGAAGCTTTCTTT
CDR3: CASSLEVAEAFF

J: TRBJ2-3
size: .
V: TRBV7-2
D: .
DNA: TGTGCCAGCAGCACCCAGACATTTAGCACAGATACGCAGTATTTT
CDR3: CASSTQTFSTDTQYF

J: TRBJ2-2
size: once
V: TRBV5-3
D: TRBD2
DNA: TGTGCCAGAAGCCGCGGACTAGCGGAGTTGAACACCGGGGAGCTGTTTTTT
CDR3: CARSRGLAELNTGELFF

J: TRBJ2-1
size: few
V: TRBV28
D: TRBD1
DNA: TGTGCCAGCCGATCCGGGACAGAATACAATGAGCAGTTCTTC
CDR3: CASRSGTEYNEQFF

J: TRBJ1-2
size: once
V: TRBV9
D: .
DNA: TGTGCCAGCAGCCCGGCGGGATCTGGTGGCTACACCTTC
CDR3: CASSPAGSGGYTF